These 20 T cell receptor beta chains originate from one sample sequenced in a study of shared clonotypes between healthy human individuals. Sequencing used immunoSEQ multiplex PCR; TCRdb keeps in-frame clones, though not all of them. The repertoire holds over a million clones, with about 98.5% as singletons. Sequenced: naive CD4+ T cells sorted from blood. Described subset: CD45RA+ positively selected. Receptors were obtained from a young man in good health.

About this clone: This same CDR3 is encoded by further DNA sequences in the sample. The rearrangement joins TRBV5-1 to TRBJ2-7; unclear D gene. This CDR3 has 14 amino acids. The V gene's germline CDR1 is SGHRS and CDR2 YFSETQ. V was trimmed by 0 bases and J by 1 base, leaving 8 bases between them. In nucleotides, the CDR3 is TGCGCCAGCAGCTTGGTTGGGGATTCCTACGAGCAGTACTTC. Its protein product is CASSLVGDSYEQYF. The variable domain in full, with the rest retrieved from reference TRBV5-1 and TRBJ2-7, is KAGVTQTPRYLIKTRGQQVTLSCSPISGHRSVSWYQQTPGQGLQFLFEYFSETQRNKGNFPGRFSGRQFSNSRSEMNVSTLELGDSALYLCASSLVGDSYEQYFGPGTRLTVT.

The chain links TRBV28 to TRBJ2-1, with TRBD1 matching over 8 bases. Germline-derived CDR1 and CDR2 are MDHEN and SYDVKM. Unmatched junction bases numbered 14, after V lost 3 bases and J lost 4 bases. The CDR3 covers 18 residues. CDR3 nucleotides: TGTGCCAGCAGTTTCCCCCGCGCCGGGACAGGATCATACAATGAGCAGTTCTTC. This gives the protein CASSFPRAGTGSYNEQFF.

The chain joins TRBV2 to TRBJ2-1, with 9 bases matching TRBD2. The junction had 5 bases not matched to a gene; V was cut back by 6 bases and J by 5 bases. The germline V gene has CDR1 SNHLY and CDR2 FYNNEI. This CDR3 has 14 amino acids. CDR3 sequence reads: CASRDSGGHNEQFF. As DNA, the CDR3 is TGTGCCAGCAGGGATAGCGGGGGACACAATGAGCAGTTCTTC.

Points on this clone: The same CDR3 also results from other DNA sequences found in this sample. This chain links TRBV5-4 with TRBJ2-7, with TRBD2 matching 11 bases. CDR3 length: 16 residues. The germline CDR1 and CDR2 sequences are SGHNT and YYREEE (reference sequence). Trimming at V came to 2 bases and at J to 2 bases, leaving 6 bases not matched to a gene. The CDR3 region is CASSLGLAGGTYEQYF. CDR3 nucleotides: TGTGCCAGCAGCTTAGGTCTAGCGGGAGGAACCTACGAGCAGTACTTC.

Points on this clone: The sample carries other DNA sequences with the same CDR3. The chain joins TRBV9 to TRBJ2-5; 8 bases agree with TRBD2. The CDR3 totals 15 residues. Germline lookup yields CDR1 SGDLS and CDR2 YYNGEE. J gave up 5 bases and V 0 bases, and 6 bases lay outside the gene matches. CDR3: CASSVAGGPQETQYF. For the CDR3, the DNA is TGTGCCAGCAGCGTAGCGGGAGGGCCTCAGGAGACCCAGTACTTC.

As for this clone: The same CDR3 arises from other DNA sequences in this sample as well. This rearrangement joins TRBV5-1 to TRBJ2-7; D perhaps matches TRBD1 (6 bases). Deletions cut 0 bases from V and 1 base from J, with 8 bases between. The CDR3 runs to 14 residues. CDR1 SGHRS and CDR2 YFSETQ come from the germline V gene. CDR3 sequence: CASSLAGQSYEQYF. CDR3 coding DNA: TGCGCCAGCAGCTTGGCGGGACAATCCTACGAGCAGTACTTC.

Here the CDR3 DNA reads TGCGCCAGCAGTGAGTCCAGCGGGCCCGATACGCAGTATTTT. Translating it yields CASSESSGPDTQYF. The genes are TRBV10-1 and TRBJ2-3; a possible D gene is TRBD2 (6 bases). V shed 0 bases and J shed 6 bases, with 10 bases lying between them. The CDR3 totals 14 residues. Per germline, CDR1 WNHNN and CDR2 SYGVQD (reference sequence).

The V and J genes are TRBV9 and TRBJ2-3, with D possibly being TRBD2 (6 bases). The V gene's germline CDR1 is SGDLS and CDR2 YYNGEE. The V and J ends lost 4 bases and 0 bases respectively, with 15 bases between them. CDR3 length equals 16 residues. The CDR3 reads CASSSYSSASTDTQYF. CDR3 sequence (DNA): TGTGCCAGCAGCTCATATTCTAGCGCTAGCACAGATACGCAGTATTTT.

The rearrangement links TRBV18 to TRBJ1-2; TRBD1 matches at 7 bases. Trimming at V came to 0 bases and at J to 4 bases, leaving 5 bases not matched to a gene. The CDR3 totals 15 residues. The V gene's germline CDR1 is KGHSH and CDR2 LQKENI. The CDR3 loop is CASSPPSRDSYGYTF. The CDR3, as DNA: TGTGCCAGCTCACCACCGTCCCGGGACAGCTATGGCTACACCTTC.

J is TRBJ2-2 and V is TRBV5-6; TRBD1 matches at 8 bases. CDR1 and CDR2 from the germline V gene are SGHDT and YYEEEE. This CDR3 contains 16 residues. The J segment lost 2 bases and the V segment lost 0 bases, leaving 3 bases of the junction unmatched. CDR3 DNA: TGTGCCAGCAGCTTGGTAGGGACAGGCAACACCGGGGAGCTGTTTTTT. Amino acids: CASSLVGTGNTGELFF.

This CDR3 reads CASSSWANTGELFF. As DNA, the CDR3 is TGTGCCAGCAGTTCCTGGGCGAACACCGGGGAGCTGTTTTTT. The chain couples TRBV25-1 to TRBJ2-2; no reliable D call. CDR1 and CDR2 from the germline V gene are MGHDK and SYGVNS. This CDR3 spans 14 amino acids. Trimming cost V 5 bases and J 0 bases, with 7 bases left between them.

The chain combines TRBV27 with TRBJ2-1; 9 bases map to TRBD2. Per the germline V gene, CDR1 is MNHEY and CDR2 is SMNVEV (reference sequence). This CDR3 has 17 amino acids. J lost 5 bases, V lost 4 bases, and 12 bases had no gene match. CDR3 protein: CASSSYGISGRNNEQFF. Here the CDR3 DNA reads TGTGCCAGCAGTTCGTATGGAATAAGCGGGAGGAACAATGAGCAGTTCTTC.

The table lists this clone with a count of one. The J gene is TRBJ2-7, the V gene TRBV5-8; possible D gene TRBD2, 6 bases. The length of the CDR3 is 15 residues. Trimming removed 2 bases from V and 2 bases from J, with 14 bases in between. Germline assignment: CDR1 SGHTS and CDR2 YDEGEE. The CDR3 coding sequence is TGTGCCAGCAGCTTATTTATCGGGGGTACCTACGAGCAGTACTTC. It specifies CASSLFIGGTYEQYF.

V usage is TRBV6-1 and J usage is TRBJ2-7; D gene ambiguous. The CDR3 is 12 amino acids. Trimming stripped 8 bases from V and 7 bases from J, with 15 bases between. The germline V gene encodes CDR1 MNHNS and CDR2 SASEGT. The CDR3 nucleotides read TGTGCCAGCTTAATTGTATTCGGGGAGCAGTACTTC. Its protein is CASLIVFGEQYF.

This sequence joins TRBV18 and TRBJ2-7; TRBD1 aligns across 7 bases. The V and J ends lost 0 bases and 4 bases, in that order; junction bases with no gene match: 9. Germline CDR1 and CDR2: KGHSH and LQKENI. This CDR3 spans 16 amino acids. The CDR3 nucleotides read TGTGCCAGCTCACCACCTCAGGGCAGGGGGTTGTACGAGCAGTACTTC. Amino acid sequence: CASSPPQGRGLYEQYF.

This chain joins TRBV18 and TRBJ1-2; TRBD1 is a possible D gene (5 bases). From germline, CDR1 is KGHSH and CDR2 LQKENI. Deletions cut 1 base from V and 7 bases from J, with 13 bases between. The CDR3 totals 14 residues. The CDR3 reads CASSPLDSNTGYTF. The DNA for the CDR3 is TGTGCCAGCTCACCACTCGACAGCAACACTGGCTACACCTTC.

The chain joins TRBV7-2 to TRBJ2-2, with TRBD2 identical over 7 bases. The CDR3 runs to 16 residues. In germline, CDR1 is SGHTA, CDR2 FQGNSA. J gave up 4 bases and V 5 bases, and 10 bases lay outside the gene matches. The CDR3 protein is CASSTPVGGRTGELFF. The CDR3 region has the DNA TGTGCCAGCAGCACCCCCGTGGGAGGGCGCACCGGGGAGCTGTTTTTT.

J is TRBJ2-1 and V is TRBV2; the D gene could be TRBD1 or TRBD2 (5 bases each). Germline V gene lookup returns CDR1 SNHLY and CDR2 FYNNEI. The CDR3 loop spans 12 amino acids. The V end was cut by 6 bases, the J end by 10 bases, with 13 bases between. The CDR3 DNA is TGTGCCAGCAGAGGGACGGGTGGGGAGCAGTTCTTC. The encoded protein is CASRGTGGEQFF.

DNA of the CDR3: TGTGCCAGCAGAATCTCTGGGGCCAACGTCCTGACTTTC. The encoded protein is CASRISGANVLTF. The chain recombines TRBV7-2 with TRBJ2-6; D is unclear. Germline V gene lookup returns CDR1 SGHTA and CDR2 FQGNSA. The length of the CDR3 is 13 residues. V was clipped by 6 bases and J by 0 bases, with 3 bases between them.

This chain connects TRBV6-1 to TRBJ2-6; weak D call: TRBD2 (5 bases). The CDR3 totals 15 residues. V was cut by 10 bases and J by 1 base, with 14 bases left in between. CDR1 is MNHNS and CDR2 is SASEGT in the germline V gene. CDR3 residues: CATSKEVSGANVLTF. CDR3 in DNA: TGTGCCACCTCAAAGGAGGTTTCTGGGGCCAACGTCCTGACTTTC.